These T cell receptor beta chains were read from a single sample in a study of blood T cell repertoires in COVID-19. Only in-frame clones appear in the TCRdb table, and some are missing; sequencing was by immunoSEQ multiplex PCR. The table includes around 70,000 clones, approximately 90% detected once. Sequenced: peripheral blood. The receptor source for this set is a woman aged 55-69 years with active COVID-19. CDR3s include the opening cysteine and the closing phenylalanine or tryptophan. The order of the fields is V gene, D gene, clone size, J gene, CDR3 protein, CDR3 DNA. The D gene is left open where the match is weak. The size entry is marked missing in some rows and otherwise reads once, few, many or a size class.

>TRBV11-2|.|.|TRBJ2-5
CASSLVEETQYF
TGTGCCAGCAGCTTAGTCGAAGAGACCCAGTACTTC
>TRBV9|.|.|TRBJ1-3
CASSPREGTGNTIYF
TGTGCCAGCAGCCCCCGGGAAGGGACTGGAAACACCATATATTTT
>TRBV2|TRBD2|.|TRBJ2-1
CASRGGSIDEQFF
TGTGCCAGCAGAGGCGGGAGTATCGATGAGCAGTTCTTC
>TRBV6-5|.|.|TRBJ2-1
CASSRTRAGEQFF
TGTGCCAGCAGCAGAACCAGGGCGGGAGAGCAGTTCTTC
>TRBV15|TRBD1|.|TRBJ1-2
CATSREDRDRVFGYTF
TGTGCCACCAGCAGAGAGGACCGGGACAGGGTTTTTGGCTACACCTTC
>TRBV7-9|TRBD1|.|TRBJ2-7
CASSPPRTGVGRQYF
TGTGCCAGCAGCCCCCCTAGGACAGGGGTCGGACGGCAGTACTTC
>TRBV6-1|.|.|TRBJ1-2
CASSEILGGGYGYTF
TGTGCCAGCAGTGAAATCCTAGGGGGTGGTTATGGCTACACCTTC
>TRBV5-1|.|.|TRBJ1-2
CASRDSLQGSYTF
TGCGCCAGCAGAGACTCTTTACAGGGAAGCTACACCTTC
>TRBV6-4|TRBD2|.|TRBJ2-1
CASSKRAGAYNEQFF
TGTGCCAGCAGTAAGCGGGCGGGGGCCTACAATGAGCAGTTCTTC
>TRBV5-1|TRBD1|.|TRBJ1-6
CASSLAGQGSSPLHF
TGCGCCAGCAGCTTGGCGGGACAGGGATCCTCACCCCTCCACTTT
>TRBV10-1|.|.|TRBJ2-1
CASSRDFAAEQFF
TGCGCCAGCAGTCGGGACTTTGCCGCGGAGCAGTTCTTC
>TRBV28|TRBD1|.|TRBJ2-7
CASSPDRGEQYF
TGTGCCAGCAGTCCGGACAGGGGCGAGCAGTACTTC
>TRBV5-1|TRBD1|.|TRBJ2-5
CASTPGRGWGETQYF
TGCGCCAGCACCCCAGGCAGGGGGTGGGGAGAGACCCAGTACTTC
>TRBV4-1|.|few|TRBJ2-7
CASSQSTGTSYEQYF
TGCGCCAGCAGCCAAAGTACAGGGACCTCCTACGAGCAGTACTTC
>TRBV19|TRBD1|few|TRBJ2-6
CASRPVGTASSGANVLTF
TGTGCCAGTAGGCCGGTGGGGACAGCGAGCTCTGGGGCCAACGTCCTGACTTTC
>TRBV5-1|.|.|TRBJ2-7
CASSLDGVLRYF
TGCGCCAGCAGCTTGGACGGTGTCCTTAGGTACTTC
>TRBV27|TRBD2|few|TRBJ2-7
CASRWASGGPYEQYF
TGTGCCAGCAGGTGGGCTAGCGGAGGCCCCTACGAGCAGTACTTC
>TRBV12-3/TRBV12-4|.|.|TRBJ1-2
CASSPLGVVYTF
TGTGCCAGCAGTCCCCTCGGTGTCGTCTACACCTTC
>TRBV7-9|TRBD2|.|TRBJ2-3
CASSLGLAGITDTQYF
TGTGCCAGCAGCTTAGGGCTAGCGGGGATCACAGATACGCAGTATTTT
>TRBV5-5|.|.|TRBJ2-2
CASSLAGVTGELFF
TGTGCCAGCAGCTTGGCCGGGGTCACCGGGGAGCTGTTTTTT
>TRBV18|.|.|TRBJ2-3
CAARSSSTDTQYF
TGTGCCGCCCGGAGTTCTAGCACAGATACGCAGTATTTT
>TRBV29-1|TRBD1|.|TRBJ1-1
CSVKGQGDTEAFF
TGCAGCGTTAAAGGACAGGGAGACACTGAAGCTTTCTTT
>TRBV6-1|TRBD1|.|TRBJ2-4
CASSVRGTGFGGKNIQYF
TGTGCCAGCAGTGTAAGGGGGACAGGGTTTGGAGGGAAAAACATTCAGTACTTC
>TRBV4-1|TRBD2|.|TRBJ2-7
CASSQIPLTSGTHEQYF
TGCGCCAGCAGCCAAATCCCTTTGACTAGCGGGACGCACGAGCAGTACTTC
>TRBV5-1|TRBD1|.|TRBJ2-5
CASATSDRVRETQYF
TGCGCCAGCGCTACGAGTGACAGGGTGCGAGAGACCCAGTACTTC
>TRBV3-1/TRBV3-2|.|few|TRBJ1-6
CASSPGGRAPLHF
TGTGCCAGCAGCCCCGGGGGTCGGGCACCCCTCCACTTT
>TRBV10-1|.|.|TRBJ2-1
CASSEFASSRSYNEQFF
TGCGCCAGCAGTGAGTTCGCGTCTAGCCGGTCCTACAATGAGCAGTTCTTC
>TRBV5-1|TRBD1|.|TRBJ1-2
CASSLQTGNNYGYTF
TGCGCCAGCAGCTTACAGACAGGGAATAACTATGGCTACACCTTC
>TRBV11-2|.|.|TRBJ1-5
CASSNALSQPQHF
TGTGCCAGCAGCAATGCCCTAAGCCAGCCCCAGCATTTT
>TRBV7-2|.|.|TRBJ2-3
CASSLGLLTQYF
TGTGCCAGCAGCTTAGGACTTTTGACGCAGTATTTT
>TRBV3-1/TRBV3-2|.|.|TRBJ2-1
CASSQEMAGVYNEQFF
TGTGCCAGCAGCCAAGAAATGGCGGGCGTCTACAATGAGCAGTTCTTC
>TRBV18|TRBD1|.|TRBJ1-5
CASSPRAMEQGQPQHF
TGTGCCAGCTCACCAAGGGCAATGGAACAGGGGCAGCCCCAGCATTTT